These 21 T cell receptor beta chains originate from one sample sequenced in a study of control samples from healthy donors and cancer patients. Generated by immunoSEQ multiplex PCR, the TCRdb table keeps only in-frame clones and is missing some. The sample holds just under 100,000 clones, approximately 95% seen once. Material for sequencing was blood. These receptors all stem from a man younger than 30 in good health.

The J gene is TRBJ2-7, the V gene TRBV2; maybe TRBD2 (5 bases). CDR1 SNHLY and CDR2 FYNNEI come from the germline V gene. The CDR3 contains 14 residues. The V and J ends lost 7 bases and 6 bases respectively, with 19 bases between them. DNA of the CDR3: TGTGCCAGCAATCGAGTATCAGGAGGTGGCGAGCAGTACTTC. It codes for CASNRVSGGGEQYF.

The chain recombines TRBV3-1 (or the pseudogene TRBV3-2) with TRBJ1-2; D uncertain. The V end lost 5 bases, the J end lost 4 bases, and 5 bases lay between the germline ends. CDR1 and CDR2 (germline): LGHDT, YNNKEL (reference sequence). There are 11 residues in the CDR3. The DNA of the CDR3 is TGTGCCAGCAGCTATGTCTATGGCTACACCTTC. This sequence encodes CASSYVYGYTF.

The gene calls are TRBV7-8 and TRBJ2-2, with D uncertain. CDR1 is SGHVS and CDR2 is FQNEAQ in the germline V gene. Between the trimmed V and J ends, which lost 0 bases and 7 bases, there was a span of 6 bases. This CDR3 has 13 amino acids. In nucleotides, the CDR3 is TGTGCCAGCAGCTTAGCGCTGGACGGGGAGCTGTTTTTT. Translated, it gives CASSLALDGELFF. Full variable domain (rest looked up from reference TRBV7-8 and TRBJ2-2): GAGVSQSPRYKVAKRGQDVALRCDPISGHVSLFWYQQALGQGPEFLTYFQNEAQLDKSGLPSDRFFAERPEGSVSTLKIQRTQQEDSAVYLCASSLALDGELFFGEGSRLTVL.

This sequence joins TRBV7-8 and TRBJ1-4, with D unresolved. CDR3 size: 21 residues. Trimming took 5 bases from V and 0 from J, leaving 28 bases between them. Germline values: CDR1 SGHVS, CDR2 FQNEAQ. This CDR3 reads CASSREGWGVGSAATNEKLFF. The CDR3 bases are TGTGCCAGCAGCCGCGAAGGATGGGGAGTAGGATCAGCGGCAACTAATGAAAAACTGTTTTTT. Filled out from reference TRBV7-8 and TRBJ1-4, the complete variable domain reads GAGVSQSPRYKVAKRGQDVALRCDPISGHVSLFWYQQALGQGPEFLTYFQNEAQLDKSGLPSDRFFAERPEGSVSTLKIQRTQQEDSAVYLCASSREGWGVGSAATNEKLFFGSGTQLSVL.

The rearrangement joins TRBV19 to TRBJ2-1, with a possible D match to TRBD2 (5 bases). Germline CDR1 reads LNHDA; CDR2 reads SQIVND (reference sequence). The ends were cut back, 3 bases at V and 7 bases at J, with 16 bases in the middle. This CDR3 region has 15 residues. The CDR3 spells CASSISLAPPNEQFF. DNA for the CDR3: TGTGCCAGTAGTATTTCTCTAGCCCCACCTAATGAGCAGTTCTTC.

This chain links TRBV14 with TRBJ1-3, with no clear D. CDR1 and CDR2 from the germline V gene are SGHDN and FVKESK. Trimming pared 3 bases from V and 8 bases from J, leaving 11 bases between. The CDR3 runs 13 residues. The CDR3 is CASSQRSGYTIYF. In nucleotides, the CDR3 is TGTGCCAGCAGCCAGCGGTCTGGGTACACCATATATTTT.

This clone was seen only once. This rearrangement joins TRBV10-3 to TRBJ1-6; no clear D. This CDR3 has 15 residues. Trimming left V 10 bases short and J 8 bases short, with 21 bases between. The V gene's germline CDR1 is ENHRY and CDR2 SYGVKD. The chain's CDR3 is CATTPGELYDSPLHF. DNA for the CDR3: TGTGCCACCACCCCTGGGGAACTATACGATTCACCCCTCCACTTT.

The CDR3 DNA follows: TGCGCCAGCAGCCTAGGGTCGGCAAAAGCTAACTATGGCTACACCTTC. Protein sequence: CASSLGSAKANYGYTF. V usage is TRBV5-1 and J usage is TRBJ1-2, with unresolved D. Germline V gives CDR1 SGHRS, CDR2 YFSETQ. V gave up 4 bases and J gave up 0 bases, with 16 bases separating them. This CDR3 region has 16 residues.

The chain employs TRBV7-2 and TRBJ1-1, with D possibly being TRBD1 (6 bases). Per germline, CDR1 SGHTA and CDR2 FQGNSA. Trimming stripped 4 bases from V and 1 base from J, with 7 bases between. CDR3 length: 13 residues. This CDR3 is CASSSQGNTEAFF. DNA for the CDR3: TGTGCCAGCAGCTCACAGGGGAACACTGAAGCTTTCTTT.

This chain joins TRBV23-1 and TRBJ1-2; no definite D call. TRBV23-1 is designated an ORF whose function remains uncertain. The CDR3 is 14 residues long. V was trimmed by 6 bases and J by 2 bases, leaving 13 bases between them. CDR3 DNA sequence: TGCGCCAGCAGCCGGACCCCCTGGAACTATGGCTACACCTTC. Its protein is CASSRTPWNYGYTF.

The chain links TRBV5-4 to TRBJ2-3; D is perhaps TRBD2 (7 bases). Trimming took off 3 bases at V and 4 bases at J, with 15 bases between the two ends. CDR1 and CDR2 (germline): SGHNT, YYREEE (reference sequence). CDR3 size: 15 residues. The CDR3, as DNA: TGTGCCAGCAGCTCCGTGGGAGGGGGAGCAGATACGCAGTATTTT. It translates to CASSSVGGGADTQYF.

The chain combines TRBV3-1 (or the pseudogene TRBV3-2) with TRBJ1-4; the match to TRBD1 covers 7 bases. This CDR3 is 15 amino acids long. Germline CDR1 and CDR2: LGHDT and YNNKEL (reference sequence). The V and J ends lost 0 bases and 8 bases, in that order; junction bases with no gene match: 6. The CDR3 region has the DNA TGTGCCAGCAGCCAAGACCCGACAGGGAGGGAAAAACTGTTTTTT. Translated, it gives CASSQDPTGREKLFF.

The chain uses TRBV6-1 and TRBJ2-7, with D unclear. The CDR3 loop spans 13 amino acids. Germline V gene sequence: CDR1 MNHNS, CDR2 SASEGT. V was clipped by 3 bases and J by 4 bases, with 10 bases between them. CDR3 bases: TGTGCCAGCAGTGACCAATATGGGTACGAGCAGTACTTC. It yields the protein CASSDQYGYEQYF.

This clone has a single count. The sample contains more than one DNA sequence encoding this CDR3. The chain carries TRBV3-1 (or the pseudogene TRBV3-2) and TRBJ2-7, with TRBD2 identical over 7 bases. J gave up 3 bases and V 1 base, and 9 bases lay outside the gene matches. The CDR3 has 16 residues. Germline loops: CDR1 LGHDT, CDR2 YNNKEL (reference sequence). The CDR3 spells CASSQARSGKSYEQYF. CDR3 nucleotides: TGTGCCAGCAGCCAAGCTAGGAGCGGGAAGAGCTACGAGCAGTACTTC.

The chain has TRBV4-1 and TRBJ1-5; D remains unclear. This CDR3 is built from 16 residues. CDR1 is MGHRA and CDR2 is YSYEKL in the germline V gene. V lost 1 base and J 9 bases, leaving 19 bases between the germline ends. Written as DNA, the CDR3 is TGCGCCAGCAGCCAAGTGGGAACGCAAACCCTTAGGCCCCAGCATTTT. Translated: CASSQVGTQTLRPQHF.

The genes are TRBV6-1 and TRBJ2-6; D remains ambiguous. Germline values: CDR1 MNHNS, CDR2 SASEGT. Trimming pared 1 base from V and 0 bases from J, leaving 4 bases between. The CDR3 length is 15 residues. CDR3 coding DNA: TGTGCCAGCAGTGAAGTCTTCTCTGGGGCCAACGTCCTGACTTTC. As protein: CASSEVFSGANVLTF.

The chain employs TRBV11-2 and TRBJ2-7; D is unresolved. Germline V CDR1 and CDR2: SGHAT, FQNNGV. Trimming removed 1 base at V and 3 bases at J, with 1 base between. This CDR3 contains 11 residues. As DNA, the CDR3 is TGTGCCAGCAGCTTAGTCTACGAGCAGTACTTC. It yields the protein CASSLVYEQYF.

The J gene is TRBJ2-1, the V gene TRBV6-2 or TRBV6-3; 13 bases map to TRBD2. Trimming removed 0 bases from V and 8 bases from J; junction bases left unmatched: 7. This CDR3 contains 17 residues. Germline assignment: CDR1 MNHEY and CDR2 SVGEGT. CDR3 protein: CASSYSGLAGMSYEQFF. The CDR3 coding sequence is TGTGCCAGCAGTTACTCGGGACTAGCGGGAATGAGCTATGAGCAGTTCTTC.

The chain recombines TRBV19 with TRBJ1-5, with TRBD1 identical over 8 bases. Germline V gene data show CDR1 as LNHDA and CDR2 as SQIVND (reference sequence). CDR3 length equals 13 residues. V gave up 8 bases and J gave up 5 bases; unmatched junction bases: 5. For the CDR3, the DNA is TGTGCCAGTTCGGACAGGGTGGATCAGCCCCAGCATTTT. This sequence encodes CASSDRVDQPQHF.

The chain recombines TRBV10-3 with TRBJ1-2; D not certain. CDR3 size: 14 residues. The V gene's germline CDR1 is ENHRY and CDR2 SYGVKD. The V gene lost 3 bases and the J gene lost 9 bases, with 17 bases spanning the gap. CDR3 DNA sequence: TGTGCCATCAGTGAACCTACGACGGCCGGTAGCTACACCTTC. Translating gives CAISEPTTAGSYTF.

J is TRBJ1-5 and V is TRBV2; unclear D gene. The CDR3 runs 17 residues. The germline V gene encodes CDR1 SNHLY and CDR2 FYNNEI. V was cut by 2 bases and J by 3 bases, with 17 bases left in between. Here the CDR3 DNA reads TGTGCCAGCAGTGAACTCTCAGGAGGCGGGTACAATCAGCCCCAGCATTTT. As protein: CASSELSGGGYNQPQHF.